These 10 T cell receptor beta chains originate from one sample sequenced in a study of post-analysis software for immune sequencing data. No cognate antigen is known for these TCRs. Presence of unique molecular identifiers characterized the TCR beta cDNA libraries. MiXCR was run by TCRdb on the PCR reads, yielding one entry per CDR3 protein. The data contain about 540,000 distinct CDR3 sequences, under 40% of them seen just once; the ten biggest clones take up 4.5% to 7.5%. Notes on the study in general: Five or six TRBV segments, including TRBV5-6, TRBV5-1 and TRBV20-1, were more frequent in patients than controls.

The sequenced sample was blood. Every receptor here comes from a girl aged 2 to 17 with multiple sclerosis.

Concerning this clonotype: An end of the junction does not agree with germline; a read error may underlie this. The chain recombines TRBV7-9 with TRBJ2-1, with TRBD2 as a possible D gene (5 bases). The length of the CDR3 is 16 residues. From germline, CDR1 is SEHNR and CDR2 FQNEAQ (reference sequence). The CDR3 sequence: CASSLVARLARDERFF. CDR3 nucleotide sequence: TGTGCCAGCAGCTTAGTAGCTAGGTTGGCCCGGGATGAGCGGTTCTTC.

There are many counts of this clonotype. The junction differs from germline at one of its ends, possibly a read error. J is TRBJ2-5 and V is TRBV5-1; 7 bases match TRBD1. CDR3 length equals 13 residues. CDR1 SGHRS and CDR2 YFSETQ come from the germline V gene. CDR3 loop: CASSTGDQETQYF. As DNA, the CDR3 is TGTGCCAGTTCCACAGGGGACCAAGAGACCCAGTACTTC. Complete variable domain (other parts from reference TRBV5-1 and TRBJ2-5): KAGVTQTPRYLIKTRGQQVTLSCSPISGHRSVSWYQQTPGQGLQFLFEYFSETQRNKGNFPGRFSGRQFSNSRSEMNVSTLELGDSALYLCASSTGDQETQYFGPGTRLLVL.

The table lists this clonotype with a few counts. CDR3 nucleotides: TGTGCCACCAGGGCAGGCCCGGGAGAGCAGTTCTTC. This codes for CATRAGPGEQFF. This chain links TRBV24-1 with TRBJ2-1; a weak D match, TRBD2 (5 bases). CDR1 is KGHDR, CDR2 SFDVKD, per germline. V was trimmed by 7 bases and J by 10 bases, leaving 13 bases between them. This CDR3 spans 12 amino acids.

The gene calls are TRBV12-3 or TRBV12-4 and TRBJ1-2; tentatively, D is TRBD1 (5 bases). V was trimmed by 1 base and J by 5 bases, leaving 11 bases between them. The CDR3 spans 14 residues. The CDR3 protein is CASSLGGTEYGYTF. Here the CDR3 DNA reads TGTGCCAGCAGTTTAGGAGGGACTGAATATGGCTACACCTTC.

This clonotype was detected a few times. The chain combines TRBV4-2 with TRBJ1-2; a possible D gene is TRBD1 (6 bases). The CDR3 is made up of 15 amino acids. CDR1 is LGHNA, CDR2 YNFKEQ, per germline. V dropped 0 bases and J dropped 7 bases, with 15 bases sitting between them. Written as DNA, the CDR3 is TGTGCCAGCAGCCAAGATCCCCAGGGGTACTCTGGCTACACCTTC. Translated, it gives CASSQDPQGYSGYTF.

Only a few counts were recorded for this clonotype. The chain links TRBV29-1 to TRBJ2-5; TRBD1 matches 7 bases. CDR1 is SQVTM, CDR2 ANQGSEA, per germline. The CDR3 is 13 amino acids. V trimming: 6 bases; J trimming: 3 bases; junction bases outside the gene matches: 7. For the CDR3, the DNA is TGCAGCGTAAGGGGGCGCTTGAAAGAGACCCAGTACTTC. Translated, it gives CSVRGRLKETQYF.

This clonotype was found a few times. In nucleotides, the CDR3 is TGTGCCAGCAGTTGGGGCCCACTGGGACTAGGAATTGGCGAGCAGTACTTC. Its protein is CASSWGPLGLGIGEQYF. The genes are TRBV6-5 and TRBJ2-4, with 8 bases identical to TRBD2. The J call may be in error: the DNA end matches TRBJ2-7 better. Germline values: CDR1 MNHEY, CDR2 SVGAGI. This CDR3 region has 17 residues.

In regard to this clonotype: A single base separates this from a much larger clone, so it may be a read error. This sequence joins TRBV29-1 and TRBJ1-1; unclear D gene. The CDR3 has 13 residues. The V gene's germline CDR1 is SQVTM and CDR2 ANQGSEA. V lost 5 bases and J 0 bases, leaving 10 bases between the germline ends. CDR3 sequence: CSVKGQMNTEAFF. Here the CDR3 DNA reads TGCAGCGTTAAGGGCCAGATGAACACTGAAGCTTTCTTT.

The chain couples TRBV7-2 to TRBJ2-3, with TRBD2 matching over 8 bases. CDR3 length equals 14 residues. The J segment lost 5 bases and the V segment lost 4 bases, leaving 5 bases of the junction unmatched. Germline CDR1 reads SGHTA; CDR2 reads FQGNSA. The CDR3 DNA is TGTGCCAGCAGCTCGCGGGGGGCGGGAGATACGCAGTATTTT. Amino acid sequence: CASSSRGAGDTQYF.

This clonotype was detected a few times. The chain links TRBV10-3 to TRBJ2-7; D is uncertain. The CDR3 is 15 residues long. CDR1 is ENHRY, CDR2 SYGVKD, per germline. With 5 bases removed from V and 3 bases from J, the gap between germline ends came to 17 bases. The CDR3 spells CAISPPRARIYEQYF. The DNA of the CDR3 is TGTGCCATCAGTCCCCCACGGGCTAGGATCTACGAGCAGTACTTC.